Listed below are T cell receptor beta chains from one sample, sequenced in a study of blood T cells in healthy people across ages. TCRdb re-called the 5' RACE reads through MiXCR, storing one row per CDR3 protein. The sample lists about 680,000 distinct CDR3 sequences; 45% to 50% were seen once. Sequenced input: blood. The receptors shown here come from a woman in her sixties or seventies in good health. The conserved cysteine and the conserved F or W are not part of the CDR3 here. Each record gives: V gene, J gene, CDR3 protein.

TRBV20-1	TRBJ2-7	SALRSGLPTYEQY
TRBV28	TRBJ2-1	ASSFWDSGDNEQF
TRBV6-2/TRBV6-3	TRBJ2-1	ASRKTSGGGLQGNEQF
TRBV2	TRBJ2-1	ASSEEGAYNEQF
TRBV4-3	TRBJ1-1	ASSQDFRGNTEAF
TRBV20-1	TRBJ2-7	SASLPPGPTNEQY
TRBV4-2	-	ASSQSARRVVGHEQY
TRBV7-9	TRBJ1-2	ASSLGDGGVNYGYT
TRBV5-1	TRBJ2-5	ASSRGGQGAEEQY
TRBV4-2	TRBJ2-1	ASSQGLADSWREQF
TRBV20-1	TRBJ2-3	SASRGTLAGAGDTQY
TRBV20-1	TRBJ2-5	SARRPPEETQY
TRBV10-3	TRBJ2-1	AIGGLAGDEQF
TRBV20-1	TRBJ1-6	SARGGGTGNSPLH
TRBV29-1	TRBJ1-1	SVELEGVTEAF
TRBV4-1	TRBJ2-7	ASSASGNPSYEQY
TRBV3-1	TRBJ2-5	ASSRSGLPVDGQY
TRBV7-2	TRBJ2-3	ASSPEGREVDTQY
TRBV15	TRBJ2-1	ATSRDWASGQF
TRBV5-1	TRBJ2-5	ASSRWTDQETQY
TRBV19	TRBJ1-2	ASSIRDRSGGYT
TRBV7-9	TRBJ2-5	AGSSAAGGLKTQY
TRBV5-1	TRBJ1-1	ASSSTSGTGFLEAF
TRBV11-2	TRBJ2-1	ASSLTAGGPSEQF
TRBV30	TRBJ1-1	AWKGKGPTEAF
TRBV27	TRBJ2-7	ASSLSGQGVSNEQY
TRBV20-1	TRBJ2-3	SASLTGTTGDTQY
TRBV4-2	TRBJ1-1	ASSQERSQNTEAF
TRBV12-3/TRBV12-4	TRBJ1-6	ASSFGQGNSPLH
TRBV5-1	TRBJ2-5	ASSFLSGYNEQY
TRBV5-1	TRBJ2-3	ASSTWGVPNLDTQY
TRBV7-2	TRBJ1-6	ASTYRTGTGLWNSPLH
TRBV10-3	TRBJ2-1	AISQSAIYNEQF
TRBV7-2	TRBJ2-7	ASSGRIINEQY
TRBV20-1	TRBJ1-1	SAAAAGNTEAF
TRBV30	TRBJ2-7	AWAGTGTYEQY
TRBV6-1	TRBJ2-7	ASSAPTGVPSYEQY
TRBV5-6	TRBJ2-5	ASSFAGARETQY
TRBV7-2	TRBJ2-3	ASSLAYGRGDTQY
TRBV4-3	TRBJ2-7	ASSQADRGPYEQY
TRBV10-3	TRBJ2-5	AISYDREETQY
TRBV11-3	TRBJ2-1	ASSLPPVRGAVEQF
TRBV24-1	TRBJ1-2	ATSDTGTWRGYT
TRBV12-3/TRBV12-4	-	ASSLQGGEETQY
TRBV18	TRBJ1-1	ASSLSERGEAF
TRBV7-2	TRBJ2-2	ASSLERAGGPGELF
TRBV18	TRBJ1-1	ASSPPYDRETEAF
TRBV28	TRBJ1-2	ASTLRDREKDYT
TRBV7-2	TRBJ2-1	ASSPSGGVHEQF
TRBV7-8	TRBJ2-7	ASRAGTVSSNEQY
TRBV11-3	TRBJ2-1	ASSPKGGRYNEQF
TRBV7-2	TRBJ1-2	ASSLRLTGGYGYT
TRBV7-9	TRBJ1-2	ASSLAGEENYGYT
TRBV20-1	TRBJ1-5	SARGTRDRTLQPQH